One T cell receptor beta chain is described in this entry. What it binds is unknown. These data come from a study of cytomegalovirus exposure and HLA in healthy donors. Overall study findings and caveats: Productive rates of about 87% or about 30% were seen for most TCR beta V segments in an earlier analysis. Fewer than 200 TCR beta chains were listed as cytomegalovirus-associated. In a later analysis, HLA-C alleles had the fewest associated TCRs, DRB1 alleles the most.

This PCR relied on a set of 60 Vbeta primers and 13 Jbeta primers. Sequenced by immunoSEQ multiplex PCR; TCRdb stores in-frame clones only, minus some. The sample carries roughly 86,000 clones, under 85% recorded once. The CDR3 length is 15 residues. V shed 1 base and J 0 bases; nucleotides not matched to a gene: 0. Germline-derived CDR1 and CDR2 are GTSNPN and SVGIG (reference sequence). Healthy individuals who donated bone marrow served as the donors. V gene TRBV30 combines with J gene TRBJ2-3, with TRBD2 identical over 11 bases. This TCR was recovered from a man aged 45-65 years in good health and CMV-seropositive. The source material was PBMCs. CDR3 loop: CAWSGLAGSTDTQYF. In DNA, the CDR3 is TGTGCCTGGAGTGGACTAGCGGGGAGCACAGATACGCAGTATTTT.